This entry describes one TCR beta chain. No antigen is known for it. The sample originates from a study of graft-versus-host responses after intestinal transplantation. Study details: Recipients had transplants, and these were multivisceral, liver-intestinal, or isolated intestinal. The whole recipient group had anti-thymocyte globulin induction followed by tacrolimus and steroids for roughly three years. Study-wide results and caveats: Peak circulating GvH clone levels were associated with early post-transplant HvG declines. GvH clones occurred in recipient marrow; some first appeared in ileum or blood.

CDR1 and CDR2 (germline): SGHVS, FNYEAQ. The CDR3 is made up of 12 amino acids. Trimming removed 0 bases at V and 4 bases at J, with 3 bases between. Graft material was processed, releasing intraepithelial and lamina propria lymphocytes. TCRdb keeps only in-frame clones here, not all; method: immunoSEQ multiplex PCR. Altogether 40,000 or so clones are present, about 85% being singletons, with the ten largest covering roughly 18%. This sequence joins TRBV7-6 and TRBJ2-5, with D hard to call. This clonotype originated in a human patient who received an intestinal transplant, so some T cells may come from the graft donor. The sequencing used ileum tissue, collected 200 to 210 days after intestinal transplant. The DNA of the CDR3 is TGTGCCAGCAGCTTAGCGAGAGAGACCCAGTACTTC. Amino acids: CASSLARETQYF.